This TCR beta chain was recovered during a study of blood T cell repertoires in COVID-19. Across the whole study: Both acute and convalescent COVID-19 samples were obtained from the United States, Italy and Spain. T cells, B-cell-depleted T cells, or PBMCs provided the cDNA or gDNA that served as material.

Trimming took off 0 bases at V and 0 bases at J, with 13 bases between the two ends. Per the germline V gene, CDR1 is LNHDA and CDR2 is SQIVND (reference sequence). The CDR3 contains 17 residues. Original analysis: It was from reference gene primer amplification that nucleated cell counts were estimated. TCRdb keeps only in-frame clones here, not all; method: immunoSEQ multiplex PCR. That table furnishes V, J and clone size, whereas the DNA furnished D and trimming. The sample consists of about 120,000 clones, 85% of them appearing once. This clone was counted once. Sequences were obtained from peripheral blood. The rearrangement links TRBV19 to TRBJ2-3; maybe TRBD1 (7 bases). This receptor was identified in a woman aged 80 or over with acute or convalescent COVID-19. The CDR3 DNA reads TGTGCCAGTAGTATAGACGGGGGACAGACTAGCACAGATACGCAGTATTTT. Translating gives CASSIDGGQTSTDTQYF.